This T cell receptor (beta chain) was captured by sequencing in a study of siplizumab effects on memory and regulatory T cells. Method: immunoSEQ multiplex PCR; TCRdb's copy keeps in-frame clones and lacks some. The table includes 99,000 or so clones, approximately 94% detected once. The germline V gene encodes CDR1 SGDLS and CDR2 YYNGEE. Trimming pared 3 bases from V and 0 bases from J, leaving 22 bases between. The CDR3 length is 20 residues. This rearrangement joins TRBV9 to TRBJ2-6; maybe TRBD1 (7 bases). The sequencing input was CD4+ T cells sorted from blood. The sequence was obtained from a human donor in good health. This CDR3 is CASSGRGWLARISGANVLTF. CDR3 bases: TGTGCCAGCAGCGGCAGGGGGTGGCTAGCGCGCATCTCTGGGGCCAACGTCCTGACTTTC.